Described below is a single T cell receptor (beta chain) sequence and its context. As yet, its antigen is unknown. V gave up 5 bases and J gave up 5 bases; unmatched junction bases: 7. Germline lookup yields CDR1 SGHVS and CDR2 FNYEAQ. The length of the CDR3 is 17 residues. Produced via immunoSEQ multiplex PCR; TCRdb's table is partial and in-frame only. Of fewer than 40,000 clones listed, 95% to 96% are singletons. This record comes from a study of circulating and synovial CD4+ cells in juvenile arthritis. General observations from the study: Diversity here was lower than in bulk blood CD4 cells. Compared with bulk blood, circulating pathogenic-like lymphocytes shared substantially more CDR3 sequences with synovial T cells. Bulk blood CD4 samples held at least an order of magnitude more or fewer genomes than CPL.

This sequence originates from a human donor with juvenile idiopathic arthritis. Sequenced input: CD4+ T cells from blood. The chain recombines TRBV7-6 with TRBJ2-2; 14 nucleotides match TRBD2. The CDR3 sequence: CASSETSGRARTGELFF. In nucleotides, the CDR3 is TGTGCCAGCAGCGAGACTAGCGGGAGGGCCCGGACCGGGGAGCTGTTTTTT.